Described below is a single TCR beta chain sequence and its context. What it binds is not known. The sample is drawn from a study of blood T cells in healthy people across ages. Combining a sample-barcoded 5' primer with a J-beta primer mix, a second PCR ran for 7 to 11 cycles. One entry per CDR3 protein results from TCRdb running MiXCR on the 5' RACE reads. The repertoire has 1.2 million to 1.5 million distinct CDR3 sequences, around 59% of them found once; the top ten carry 6.5% to 8.5%. The study, taken as a whole, reports: The long-lived group displayed more naive CD4+ cells, plus higher diversity, than the aged donors did. Donor CMV status, an unknown factor, possibly confounded changes in expanded clonotypes.

Trimming took off 5 bases at V and 0 bases at J, with 11 bases between the two ends. The CDR3 has 15 amino acids. This receptor was taken from a man younger than 35 in good health. The chain joins TRBV12-3 or TRBV12-4 to TRBJ2-1, with unresolved D. Sequencing was done on a sample of blood. CDR3 DNA: TGTGCCAGCAGTCCCGTGCGGAGCTCCTACAATGAGCAGTTCTTC. It specifies CASSPVRSSYNEQFF.